The clone carrying this TCR beta chain was recorded many times. Antigen specificity is unknown. This CDR3 is 13 amino acids long. Germline V gives CDR1 DFQATT, CDR2 SNEGSKA (reference sequence). Trimming took off 5 bases at V and 4 bases at J, with 12 bases between the two ends. TCRdb called the reads again in MiXCR, with one record for every CDR3 protein. The sample includes a few hundred thousand distinct CDR3 sequences, 15% to 20% of them seen just once. This sample is part of a study of T cell repertoires in cytomegalovirus infection. Overall study context: TCR beta signatures that were public indicated CMV infection and matching HLA type.

Overall study findings and caveats: Cumulative frequency of public TCR beta families picked out carriers of CMV plus the relevant HLA. HLA-C-restricted, CMV-specific TCR beta clonotypes were dominant ex vivo.

The sample comprised CD8+ T cells from PBMCs. The TCR comes from a human donor in good health (CMV status not recorded). Some clones in this sample may be carry-over from other donors' samples. The J gene is TRBJ1-5, the V gene TRBV20-1; TRBD1 is a possible D gene (5 bases). The CDR3 sequence is CSAELGGNQPQHF. The CDR3 region has the DNA TGCAGTGCTGAACTCGGGGGAAATCAGCCCCAGCATTTT.